The rows below give T cell receptor beta chains drawn from one sample of a study of OX40 agonist ivuxolimab in advanced cancers. Clones were sequenced by immunoSEQ multiplex PCR, and TCRdb holds only the in-frame ones, with some missing. In the table there are some 63,000 clones, 84% of which are singletons. The sample in question was CD4+ or CD8+ T cells sorted from blood, obtained in a trial of the OX40 agonist ivuxolimab. The receptors shown here come from an adult with an advanced solid tumor such as melanoma, head and neck, liver or kidney cancer. CDR3s include the opening cysteine and the closing phenylalanine or tryptophan. D genes are given only for firm matches. The listing skips clone size in some rows; elsewhere it reads once, few, many or a size class.

J gene: TRBJ1-2
D gene: NA
V gene: TRBV19
clone size: NA
CDR3 DNA: TGTGCCAGTAGTATAGACCCGGGGGGCCCCTATGGCTACACCTTC
CDR3 protein: CASSIDPGGPYGYTF

J gene: TRBJ2-5
D gene: TRBD2
V gene: TRBV2
clone size: NA
CDR3 DNA: TGTGCCAGCAATAAACCCGGCGGGGGGGCCCCAGAGACCCAGTACTTC
CDR3 protein: CASNKPGGGAPETQYF

J gene: TRBJ1-5
D gene: NA
V gene: TRBV6-1
clone size: NA
CDR3 DNA: TGTGCCAGCAGTGAAGACGATCTACTGACACAGCATTTT
CDR3 protein: CASSEDDLLTQHF

J gene: TRBJ2-7
D gene: NA
V gene: TRBV5-1
clone size: NA
CDR3 DNA: TGCGCCAGCAGCCCCTGGGACCGGGGAGGTGACGAGCAGTACTTC
CDR3 protein: CASSPWDRGGDEQYF

J gene: TRBJ1-2
D gene: NA
V gene: TRBV28
clone size: NA
CDR3 DNA: TGTGCCAGCAGTTTACGGTCCGGACAGACGATTAACTATGGCTACACCTTC
CDR3 protein: CASSLRSGQTINYGYTF

J gene: TRBJ1-2
D gene: TRBD1
V gene: TRBV2
clone size: NA
CDR3 DNA: TGTGCCAGCAGAACAGGGGGCGATGGCTACACCTTC
CDR3 protein: CASRTGGDGYTF

J gene: TRBJ2-3
D gene: TRBD2
V gene: TRBV2
clone size: NA
CDR3 DNA: TGTGCCAGCAGTGCCGGGACTAGCGGTAGCACAGATACGCAGTATTTT
CDR3 protein: CASSAGTSGSTDTQYF

J gene: TRBJ2-7
D gene: TRBD2
V gene: TRBV9
clone size: NA
CDR3 DNA: TGTGCCAGCAGCTCCTCTAGCGGGAGGAGCTCCTACGAGCAGTACTTC
CDR3 protein: CASSSSSGRSSYEQYF

J gene: TRBJ1-1
D gene: NA
V gene: TRBV7-2
clone size: NA
CDR3 DNA: TGTGCCAGCAGCTCTTCCTACAGTGAAGCTTTCTTT
CDR3 protein: CASSSSYSEAFF

J gene: TRBJ1-2
D gene: TRBD1
V gene: TRBV6-6
clone size: NA
CDR3 DNA: TGTGCCAGCACCCTTATCGTCGCAGGGGGCTATGGCTACACCTTC
CDR3 protein: CASTLIVAGGYGYTF

J gene: TRBJ1-1
D gene: NA
V gene: TRBV20-1
clone size: NA
CDR3 DNA: TGCAGTGCATCGGGCACTGAAGCTTTCTTT
CDR3 protein: CSASGTEAFF

J gene: TRBJ1-2
D gene: NA
V gene: TRBV19
clone size: once
CDR3 DNA: TGTGCCAGTAGTTCCCGGGACCCCAGGGGTGGCTACACCTTC
CDR3 protein: CASSSRDPRGGYTF

J gene: TRBJ2-5
D gene: NA
V gene: TRBV30
clone size: NA
CDR3 DNA: TGTGCCTGGTCCCACGGGGGGGGACAGCAAGAGACCCAGTACTTC
CDR3 protein: CAWSHGGGQQETQYF

J gene: TRBJ2-7
D gene: TRBD2
V gene: TRBV18
clone size: NA
CDR3 DNA: TGTGCCAGCTCACCAGGGCTAGCGGGGACATACGAGCAGTACTTC
CDR3 protein: CASSPGLAGTYEQYF

J gene: TRBJ1-5
D gene: NA
V gene: TRBV7-2
clone size: NA
CDR3 DNA: TGTGCCAGCAGCACCCTAGGGGGCAATCAGCCCCAGCATTTT
CDR3 protein: CASSTLGGNQPQHF

J gene: TRBJ2-1
D gene: TRBD2
V gene: TRBV20-1
clone size: NA
CDR3 DNA: TGCAGTGCTAGGACTAGCGCGCAGTTCTTC
CDR3 protein: CSARTSAQFF

J gene: TRBJ2-1
D gene: NA
V gene: TRBV11-3
clone size: NA
CDR3 DNA: TGTGCCAGCAGCCCCGGGCCAAACGATGAGCAGTTCTTC
CDR3 protein: CASSPGPNDEQFF

J gene: TRBJ1-2
D gene: NA
V gene: TRBV7-9
clone size: NA
CDR3 DNA: TGTGCCAGCAGCTTACCGAACATCTATGGCTACACCTTC
CDR3 protein: CASSLPNIYGYTF

J gene: TRBJ2-3
D gene: TRBD2
V gene: TRBV5-1
clone size: NA
CDR3 DNA: TGCGCCAGCAGGGATAGCGGGAGACCCACAGATACGCAGTATTTT
CDR3 protein: CASRDSGRPTDTQYF

J gene: TRBJ2-6
D gene: TRBD1
V gene: TRBV19
clone size: NA
CDR3 DNA: TGTGCCACCATAGACAGGGGCTACTCTGGGGCCAACGTCCTGACTTTC
CDR3 protein: CATIDRGYSGANVLTF

J gene: TRBJ1-5
D gene: TRBD1
V gene: TRBV27
clone size: NA
CDR3 DNA: TGTGCCAGCAGCCGGGACAGGGATCAGCCCCAGCATTTT
CDR3 protein: CASSRDRDQPQHF

J gene: TRBJ1-5
D gene: NA
V gene: TRBV4-1
clone size: few
CDR3 DNA: TGCGCCAGCAGCCAAGGGGGTTATAGCAATCAGCCCCAGCATTTT
CDR3 protein: CASSQGGYSNQPQHF

J gene: TRBJ1-3
D gene: NA
V gene: TRBV19
clone size: NA
CDR3 DNA: TGTGCCAGTAGTATGGGTCTTTTCTCTGGAAACACCATATATTTT
CDR3 protein: CASSMGLFSGNTIYF

J gene: TRBJ1-1
D gene: NA
V gene: TRBV4-3
clone size: NA
CDR3 DNA: TGCGCCAGCAGCTTGGGGATTGGTGAGACTGAAGCTTTCTTT
CDR3 protein: CASSLGIGETEAFF

J gene: TRBJ2-5
D gene: TRBD2
V gene: TRBV18
clone size: NA
CDR3 DNA: TGTGCCAGCTCACCTGGACTAGAAGAGACCCAGTACTTC
CDR3 protein: CASSPGLEETQYF

J gene: TRBJ2-1
D gene: NA
V gene: TRBV5-1
clone size: NA
CDR3 DNA: TGCGCCAGCAGCTTCAGGGGACTCGAGACCTACAATGAGCAGTTCTTC
CDR3 protein: CASSFRGLETYNEQFF

J gene: TRBJ2-2
D gene: TRBD2
V gene: TRBV19
clone size: few
CDR3 DNA: TGTGCCAGTAGTAAGGAGCTAGCGGGAGCGAACACCGGGGAGCTGTTTTTT
CDR3 protein: CASSKELAGANTGELFF

J gene: TRBJ1-4
D gene: TRBD1
V gene: TRBV4-1
clone size: NA
CDR3 DNA: TGCGCCAGCAGCCAAAGCGATATGTACAGGGGACAAAAACTGTTTTTT
CDR3 protein: CASSQSDMYRGQKLFF

J gene: TRBJ1-4
D gene: NA
V gene: TRBV7-9
clone size: few
CDR3 DNA: TGTGCCAGCAGCTTAGCGCTGACGGAAACTAATGAAAAACTGTTTTTT
CDR3 protein: CASSLALTETNEKLFF

J gene: TRBJ2-1
D gene: NA
V gene: TRBV4-2
clone size: NA
CDR3 DNA: TGTGCCAGCAGCCAAGAAGGTTCCTACAATGAGCAGTTCTTC
CDR3 protein: CASSQEGSYNEQFF

J gene: TRBJ2-2
D gene: NA
V gene: TRBV11-3
clone size: NA
CDR3 DNA: TGTGCCAGCAGCTTAGATGGTGGTAGCGGGACAGCGAACACCGGGGAGCTGTTTTTT
CDR3 protein: CASSLDGGSGTANTGELFF

J gene: TRBJ1-2
D gene: NA
V gene: TRBV18
clone size: few
CDR3 DNA: TGTGCCAGCTCCTCCCAGGGACGTTTGGATGGCTACACCTTC
CDR3 protein: CASSSQGRLDGYTF

J gene: TRBJ1-5
D gene: NA
V gene: TRBV7-9
clone size: NA
CDR3 DNA: TGTGCCAGCAGCTATGGGGGCAATCAGCCCCAGCATTTT
CDR3 protein: CASSYGGNQPQHF

J gene: TRBJ1-1
D gene: NA
V gene: TRBV28
clone size: NA
CDR3 DNA: TGTGCCAGCAGTTTACGGGGGCTTTTCATTGAAGCTTTCTTT
CDR3 protein: CASSLRGLFIEAFF

J gene: TRBJ2-3
D gene: TRBD1
V gene: TRBV5-1
clone size: NA
CDR3 DNA: TGCGCCAGCAGCTCTAGGACAGGTTACACAGATACGCAGTATTTT
CDR3 protein: CASSSRTGYTDTQYF

J gene: TRBJ2-6
D gene: NA
V gene: TRBV6-6
clone size: NA
CDR3 DNA: TGTGCCAGCGGTGATCCCTCTGGGGCCAACGTCCTGACTTTC
CDR3 protein: CASGDPSGANVLTF

J gene: TRBJ2-6
D gene: TRBD1
V gene: TRBV29-1
clone size: NA
CDR3 DNA: TGCAGCACCAGAGACAGGGCTGGGGCCAACGTCCTGACTTTC
CDR3 protein: CSTRDRAGANVLTF

J gene: TRBJ2-1
D gene: TRBD1
V gene: TRBV4-1
clone size: few
CDR3 DNA: TGCGCCAGCAGCACCGGGACAGGGGTATACAATGAGCAGTTCTTC
CDR3 protein: CASSTGTGVYNEQFF

J gene: TRBJ2-5
D gene: TRBD1
V gene: TRBV7-2
clone size: once
CDR3 DNA: TGTGCCAGCAGCACCGGACAGGGATGGGAGACCCAGTACTTC
CDR3 protein: CASSTGQGWETQYF

J gene: TRBJ2-7
D gene: TRBD2
V gene: TRBV2
clone size: NA
CDR3 DNA: TGTGCCAGCACGGGGGGAGGAAGCTACGAGCAGTACTTC
CDR3 protein: CASTGGGSYEQYF

J gene: TRBJ2-5
D gene: TRBD2
V gene: TRBV15
clone size: NA
CDR3 DNA: TGTGCCACCAGCCATGACGGGAGGGGAGAGACCCAGTACTTC
CDR3 protein: CATSHDGRGETQYF

J gene: TRBJ1-1
D gene: NA
V gene: TRBV7-2
clone size: NA
CDR3 DNA: TGTGCCAGCAGCTTAGTCGTGAAACCCGAGAGAGCTTTCTTT
CDR3 protein: CASSLVVKPERAFF

J gene: TRBJ2-3
D gene: NA
V gene: TRBV7-2
clone size: NA
CDR3 DNA: TGTGCCAGCAGCTCCCCACGGGGTACAACGGGCGGGGGCACAGATACGCAGTATTTT
CDR3 protein: CASSSPRGTTGGGTDTQYF

J gene: TRBJ2-7
D gene: TRBD1
V gene: TRBV6-5
clone size: NA
CDR3 DNA: TGTGCCAGCAGTTTGCGACAGGGTAACGAGCAGTACTTC
CDR3 protein: CASSLRQGNEQYF

J gene: TRBJ2-3
D gene: NA
V gene: TRBV18
clone size: NA
CDR3 DNA: TGTGCCAGCTCACCGCGCCAGAAGTTCAGCACAGATACGCAGTATTTT
CDR3 protein: CASSPRQKFSTDTQYF

J gene: TRBJ1-5
D gene: TRBD1
V gene: TRBV27
clone size: NA
CDR3 DNA: TGTGCCAGCAGTCCGTCCCGGGACAGGGGGCCTGATCAGCCCCAGCATTTT
CDR3 protein: CASSPSRDRGPDQPQHF